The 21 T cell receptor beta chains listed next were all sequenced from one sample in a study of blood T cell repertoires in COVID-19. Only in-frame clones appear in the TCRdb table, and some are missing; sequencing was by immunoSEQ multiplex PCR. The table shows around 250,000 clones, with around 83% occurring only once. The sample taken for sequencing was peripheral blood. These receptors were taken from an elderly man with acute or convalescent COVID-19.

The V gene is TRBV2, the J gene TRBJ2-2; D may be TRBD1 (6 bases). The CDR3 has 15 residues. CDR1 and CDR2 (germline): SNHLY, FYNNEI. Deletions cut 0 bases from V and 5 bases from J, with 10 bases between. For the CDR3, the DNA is TGTGCCAGCAGTGAAGCGGGTCAGGGGACCGGGGAGCTGTTTTTT. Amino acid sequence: CASSEAGQGTGELFF.

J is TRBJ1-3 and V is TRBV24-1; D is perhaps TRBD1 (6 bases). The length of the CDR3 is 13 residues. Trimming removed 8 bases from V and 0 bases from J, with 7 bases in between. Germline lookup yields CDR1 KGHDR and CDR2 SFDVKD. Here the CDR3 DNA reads TGTGCCACCACGGACAGCTCTGGAAACACCATATATTTT. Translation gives CATTDSSGNTIYF.

CDR3 loop: CASSVTGGVETQYF. Here the CDR3 DNA reads TGTGCCAGCTCTGTCACAGGGGGCGTCGAGACCCAGTACTTC. The chain recombines TRBV18 with TRBJ2-5, with TRBD1 matching over 9 bases. V lost 6 bases to trimming and J lost 5 bases; unmatched junction nucleotides: 7. This CDR3 region has 14 residues. The germline gives CDR1 KGHSH, CDR2 LQKENI.

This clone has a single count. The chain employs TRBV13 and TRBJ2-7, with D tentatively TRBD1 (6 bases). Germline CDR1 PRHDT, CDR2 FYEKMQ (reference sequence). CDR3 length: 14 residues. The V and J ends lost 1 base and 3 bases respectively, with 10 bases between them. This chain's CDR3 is CASSLAQGHYEQYF. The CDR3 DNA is TGTGCCAGCAGCTTAGCTCAGGGACACTACGAGCAGTACTTC.

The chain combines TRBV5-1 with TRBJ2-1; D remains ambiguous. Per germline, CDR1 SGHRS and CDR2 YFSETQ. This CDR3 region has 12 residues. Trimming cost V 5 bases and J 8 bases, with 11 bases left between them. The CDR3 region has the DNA TGCGCCAGCAGTAAGAGCTTCGATGAGCAGTTCTTC. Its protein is CASSKSFDEQFF.

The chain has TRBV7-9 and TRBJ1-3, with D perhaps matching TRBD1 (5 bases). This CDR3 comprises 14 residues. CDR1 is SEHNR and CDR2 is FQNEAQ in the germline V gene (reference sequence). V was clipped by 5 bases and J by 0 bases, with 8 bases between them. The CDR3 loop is CASSEQVSGNTIYF. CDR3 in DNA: TGTGCCAGCAGCGAACAGGTCTCTGGAAACACCATATATTTT.

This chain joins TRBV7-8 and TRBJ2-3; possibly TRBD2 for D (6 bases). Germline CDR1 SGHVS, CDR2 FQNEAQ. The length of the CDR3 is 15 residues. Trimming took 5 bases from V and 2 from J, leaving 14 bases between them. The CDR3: CASSPTGTHTDTQYF. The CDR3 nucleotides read TGTGCCAGCAGCCCGACCGGGACTCACACAGATACGCAGTATTTT.

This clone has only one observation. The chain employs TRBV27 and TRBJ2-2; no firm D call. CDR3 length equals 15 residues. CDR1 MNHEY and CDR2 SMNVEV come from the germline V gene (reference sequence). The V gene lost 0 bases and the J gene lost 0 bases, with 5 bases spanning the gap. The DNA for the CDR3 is TGTGCCAGCAGTTTATCGGCCGCGAACACCGGGGAGCTGTTTTTT. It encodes CASSLSAANTGELFF.

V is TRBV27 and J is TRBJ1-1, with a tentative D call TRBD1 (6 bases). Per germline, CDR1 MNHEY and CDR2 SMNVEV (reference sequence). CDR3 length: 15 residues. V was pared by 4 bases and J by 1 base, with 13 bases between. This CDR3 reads CASSWTGTTNTEAFF. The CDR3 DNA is TGTGCCAGCAGTTGGACCGGGACAACGAACACTGAAGCTTTCTTT.

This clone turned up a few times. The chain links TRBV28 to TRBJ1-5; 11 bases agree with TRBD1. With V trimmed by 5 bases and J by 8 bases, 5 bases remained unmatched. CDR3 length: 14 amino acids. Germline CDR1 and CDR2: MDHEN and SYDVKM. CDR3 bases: TGTGCCAGCAGTGGACAGGGGGCGGCGGAGCCCCAGCATTTT. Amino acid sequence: CASSGQGAAEPQHF.

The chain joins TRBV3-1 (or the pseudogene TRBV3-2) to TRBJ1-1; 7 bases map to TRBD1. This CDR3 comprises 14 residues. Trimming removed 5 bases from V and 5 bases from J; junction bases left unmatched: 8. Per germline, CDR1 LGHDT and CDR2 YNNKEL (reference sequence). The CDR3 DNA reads TGTGCCAGCAGCTCCAGGGGGTTCTTGACTGAAGCTTTCTTT. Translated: CASSSRGFLTEAFF.

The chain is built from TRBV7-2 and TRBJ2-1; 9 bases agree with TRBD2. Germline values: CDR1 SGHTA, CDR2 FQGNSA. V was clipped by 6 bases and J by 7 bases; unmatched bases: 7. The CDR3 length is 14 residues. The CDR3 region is CASRHGTSRNEQFF. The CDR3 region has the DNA TGTGCCAGCAGACACGGGACTAGCCGGAATGAGCAGTTCTTC.

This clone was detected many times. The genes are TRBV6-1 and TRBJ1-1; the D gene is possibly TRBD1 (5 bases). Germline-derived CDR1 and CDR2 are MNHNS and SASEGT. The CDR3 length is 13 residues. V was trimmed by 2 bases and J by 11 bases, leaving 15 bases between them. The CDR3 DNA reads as TGTGCCAGCAGTGAAAGCAGCGTTTCAGGGGCTTTCTTT. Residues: CASSESSVSGAFF.

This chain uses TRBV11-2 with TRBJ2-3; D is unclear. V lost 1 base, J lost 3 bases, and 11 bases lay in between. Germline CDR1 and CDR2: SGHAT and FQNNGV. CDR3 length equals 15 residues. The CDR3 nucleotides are TGTGCCAGCAGCTTAGTGGCGGCGGTTACAGATACGCAGTATTTT. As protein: CASSLVAAVTDTQYF.

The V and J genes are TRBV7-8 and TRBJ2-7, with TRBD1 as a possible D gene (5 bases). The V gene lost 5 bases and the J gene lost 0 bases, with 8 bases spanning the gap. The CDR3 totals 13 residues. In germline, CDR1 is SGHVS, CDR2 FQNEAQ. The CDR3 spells CASSRQGSYEQYF. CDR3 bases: TGTGCCAGCAGCCGCCAGGGCTCCTACGAGCAGTACTTC.

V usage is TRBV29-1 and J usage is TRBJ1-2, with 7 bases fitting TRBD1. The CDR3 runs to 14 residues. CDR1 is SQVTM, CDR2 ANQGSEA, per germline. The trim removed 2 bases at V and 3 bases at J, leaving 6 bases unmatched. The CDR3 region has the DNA TGCAGCGTTGAACCCCAGGGGGTCGACTATGGCTACACCTTC. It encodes CSVEPQGVDYGYTF. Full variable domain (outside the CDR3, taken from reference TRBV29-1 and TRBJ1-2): SAVISQKPSRDICQRGTSLTIQCQVDSQVTMMFWYRQQPGQSLTLIATANQGSEATYESGFVIDKFPISRPNLTFSTLTVSNMSPEDSSIYLCSVEPQGVDYGYTFGSGTRLTVV.

CDR3 loop: CASSQSRVDTQYF. CDR3 in DNA: TGCGCCAGCAGCCAGAGCAGGGTAGATACGCAGTATTTT. The rearrangement joins TRBV4-1 to TRBJ2-3; tentatively, D is TRBD1 (5 bases). The germline gives CDR1 MGHRA, CDR2 YSYEKL. This CDR3 has 13 residues. V was cut by 3 bases and J by 5 bases, with 9 bases left in between.

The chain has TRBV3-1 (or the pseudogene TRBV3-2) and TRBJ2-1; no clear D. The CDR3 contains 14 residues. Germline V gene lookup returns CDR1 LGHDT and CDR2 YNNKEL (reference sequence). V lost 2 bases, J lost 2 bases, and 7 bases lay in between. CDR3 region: CASSQSRAYNEQFF. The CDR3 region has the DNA TGTGCCAGCAGCCAATCTCGCGCCTACAATGAGCAGTTCTTC.

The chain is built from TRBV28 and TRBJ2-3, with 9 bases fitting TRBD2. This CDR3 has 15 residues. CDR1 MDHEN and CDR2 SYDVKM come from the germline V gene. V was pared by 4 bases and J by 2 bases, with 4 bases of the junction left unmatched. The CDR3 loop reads CASSSSGRPTDTQYF. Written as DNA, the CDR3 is TGTGCCAGCAGTTCCAGCGGGAGGCCCACAGATACGCAGTATTTT.

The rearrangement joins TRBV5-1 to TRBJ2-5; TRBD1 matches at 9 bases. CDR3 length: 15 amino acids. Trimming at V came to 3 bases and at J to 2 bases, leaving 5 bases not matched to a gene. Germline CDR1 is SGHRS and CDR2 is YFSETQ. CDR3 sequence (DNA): TGCGCCAGCAGCTCGGGACAGGGTCGGCAAGAGACCCAGTACTTC. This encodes CASSSGQGRQETQYF.

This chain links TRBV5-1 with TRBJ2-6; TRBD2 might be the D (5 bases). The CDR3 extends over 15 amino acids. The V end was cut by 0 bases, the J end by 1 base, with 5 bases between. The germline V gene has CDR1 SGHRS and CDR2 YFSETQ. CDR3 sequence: CASSLVASGANVLTF. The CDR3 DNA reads TGCGCCAGCAGCTTGGTAGCGTCTGGGGCCAACGTCCTGACTTTC.